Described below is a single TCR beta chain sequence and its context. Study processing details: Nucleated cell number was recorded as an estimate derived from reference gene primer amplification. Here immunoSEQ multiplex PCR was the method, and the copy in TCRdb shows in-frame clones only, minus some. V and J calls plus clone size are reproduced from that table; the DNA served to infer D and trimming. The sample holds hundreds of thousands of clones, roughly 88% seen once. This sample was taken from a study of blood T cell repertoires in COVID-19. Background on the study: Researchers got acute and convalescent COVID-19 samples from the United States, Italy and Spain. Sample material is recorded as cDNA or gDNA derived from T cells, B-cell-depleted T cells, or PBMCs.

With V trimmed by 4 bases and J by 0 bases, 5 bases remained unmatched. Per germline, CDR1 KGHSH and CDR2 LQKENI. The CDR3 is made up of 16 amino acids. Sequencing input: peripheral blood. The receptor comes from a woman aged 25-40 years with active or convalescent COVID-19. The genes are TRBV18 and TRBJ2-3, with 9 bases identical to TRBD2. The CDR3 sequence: CASSLLGLASTDTQYF. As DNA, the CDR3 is TGTGCCAGCTCACTATTGGGACTAGCCAGCACAGATACGCAGTATTTT.